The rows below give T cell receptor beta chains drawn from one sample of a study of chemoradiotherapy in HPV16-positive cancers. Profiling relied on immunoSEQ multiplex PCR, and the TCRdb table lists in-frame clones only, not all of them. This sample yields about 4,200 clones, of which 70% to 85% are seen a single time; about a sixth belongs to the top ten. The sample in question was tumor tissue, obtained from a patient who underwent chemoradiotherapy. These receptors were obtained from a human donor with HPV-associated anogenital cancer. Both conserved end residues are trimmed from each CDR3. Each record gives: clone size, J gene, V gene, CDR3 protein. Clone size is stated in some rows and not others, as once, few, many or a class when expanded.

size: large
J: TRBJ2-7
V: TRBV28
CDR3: ASTALQGSSSYEQY

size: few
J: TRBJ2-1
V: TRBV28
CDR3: ASSHPSEQF

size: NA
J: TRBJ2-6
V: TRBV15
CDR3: ATSRSGQISGANVLT

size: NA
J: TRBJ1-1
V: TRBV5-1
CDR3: ASSLGLTQVEEAF

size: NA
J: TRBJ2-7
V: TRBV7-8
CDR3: ASSLRPGGSGGEQY

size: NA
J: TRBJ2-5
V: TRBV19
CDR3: ASTAGTSSQETQY

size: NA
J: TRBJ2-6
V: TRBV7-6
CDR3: ASSSGGGVKGSGANVLT

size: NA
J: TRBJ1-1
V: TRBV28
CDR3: ASTWAMNTEAF

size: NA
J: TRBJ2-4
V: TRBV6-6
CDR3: ASIGRGGGFENIQY

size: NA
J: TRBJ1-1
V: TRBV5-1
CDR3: ASSLAVGPRGRGTEAF

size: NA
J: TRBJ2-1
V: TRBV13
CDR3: ASRIRLAYEQF

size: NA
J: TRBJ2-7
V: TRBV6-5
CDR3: ASSYGVMRPTQQY

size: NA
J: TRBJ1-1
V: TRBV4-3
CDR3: ASSQDSAGNTEAF

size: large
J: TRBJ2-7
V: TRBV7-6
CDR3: ASSLGDREQY

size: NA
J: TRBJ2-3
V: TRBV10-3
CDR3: AISGDRAQNTDTQY

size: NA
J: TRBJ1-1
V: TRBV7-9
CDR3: ASSLPGPNTEAF

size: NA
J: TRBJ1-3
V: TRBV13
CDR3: ASSTRGGRFSGNTIY

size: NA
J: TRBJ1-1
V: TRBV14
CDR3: ASSQKVNTEAF

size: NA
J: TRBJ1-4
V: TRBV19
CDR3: ASSRLLPNEKLF

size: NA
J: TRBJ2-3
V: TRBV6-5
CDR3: ASSQTSGSRY

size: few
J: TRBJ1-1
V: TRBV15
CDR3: ATSRTSARSTEAF

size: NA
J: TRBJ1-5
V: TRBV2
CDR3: ASSSRSNQPQH

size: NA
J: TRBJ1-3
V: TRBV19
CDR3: ASISGRVSGNTIY

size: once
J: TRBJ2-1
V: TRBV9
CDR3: ASSGLSGSLFDEQF

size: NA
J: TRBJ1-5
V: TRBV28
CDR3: ASSPSTQGRRQPQH

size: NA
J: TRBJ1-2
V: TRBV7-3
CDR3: ASSPGTGDSYGYT

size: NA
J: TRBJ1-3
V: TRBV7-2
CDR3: ASSFLQPSGNTIY

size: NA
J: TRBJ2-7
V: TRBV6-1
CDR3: ASSDTWTGPYEQY

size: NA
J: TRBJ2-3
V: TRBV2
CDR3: ASSEVGGALADTQY

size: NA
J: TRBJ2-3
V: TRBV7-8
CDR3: ASSAPGLGSTDTQY

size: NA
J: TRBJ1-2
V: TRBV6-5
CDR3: ATRRASELYGYT